The 23 T cell receptor beta chains listed next were all sequenced from one sample in a study of human T cells and chemical hapten exposure (dated by TCRdb to the early 2020s). The time point label on this specimen signifies: healthy volunteer bleed at 6 weeks. Total RNA was extracted from unfractionated whole blood that had been collected in Tempus Blood RNA tubes. Library preparation employed RACE. Instrument on record: NextSeq 500. TCRdb itself trimmed the public reads at Q25 with fastp, ran MiXCR and retained productive beta chains. Rows with a matching CDR3 protein are joined into one entry that keeps the most common DNA and genes. The sample profile shows more than 60,000 distinct CDR3 sequences; over 6.5% of them were found once. Together, the top ten hold roughly 1.5% of the sample. The sequenced sample was whole blood. The receptors here all came from a male donor in good health. Some clones in this sample may be carry-over from other donors' samples.

This clonotype was seen repeatedly, ten times or more. The chain has TRBV5-1 and TRBJ1-2, with D possibly TRBD1 on 5 matching bases. The V gene lost 0 bases and the J gene lost 6 bases, with 15 bases spanning the gap. CDR1 and CDR2 from the germline V gene are SGHRS and YFSETQ. The CDR3 has 15 amino acids. The CDR3, as DNA: TGCGCCAGCAGCTTGGAAGGGGAAGCATCAGATGGCTACACCTTC. This codes for CASSLEGEASDGYTF.

The chain links TRBV6-6 to TRBJ2-1; 13 bases line up with TRBD2. The V gene end was trimmed by 5 bases and the J gene end by 7 bases; junction bases not matched to a gene: 8. The V gene's germline CDR1 is MNHNY and CDR2 SVGAGI (reference sequence). There are 16 residues in the CDR3. The CDR3 spells CASSLGLAGVGNEQFF. The DNA for the CDR3 is TGTGCCAGCAGTCTTGGACTAGCGGGAGTGGGTAATGAGCAGTTCTTC.

This clonotype was seen at least ten times. The gene calls are TRBV6-5 and TRBJ1-2; possibly TRBD1 for D (5 bases). There are 15 residues in the CDR3. Germline V CDR1 and CDR2: MNHEY, SVGAGI. The V and J ends lost 7 bases and 2 bases respectively, with 17 bases between them. The chain's CDR3 is CASTNGGAPNYGYTF. The CDR3 nucleotides read TGTGCCAGCACCAACGGAGGGGCGCCCAACTATGGCTACACCTTC.

This clonotype was detected a few times. This chain joins TRBV10-3 and TRBJ1-1; unclear D gene. This CDR3 region has 12 residues. V was trimmed by 6 bases and J by 8 bases, leaving 13 bases between them. Germline V gene data show CDR1 as ENHRY and CDR2 as SYGVKD. The CDR3 DNA reads TGTGCCATCAGCGGGCCCATGGGGGAAGCTTTCTTT. It specifies CAISGPMGEAFF.

The genes are TRBV29-1 and TRBJ2-5, with 9 bases that match TRBD1. Germline CDR1 SQVTM, CDR2 ANQGSEA. This CDR3 has 13 residues. V shed 7 bases and J 4 bases; nucleotides not matched to a gene: 7. Written as DNA, the CDR3 is TGCAGCGCCCCAAGACAGGGGGGAGAGACCCAGTACTTC. It encodes CSAPRQGGETQYF.

This clonotype was detected ten times or more. The chain employs TRBV30 and TRBJ2-3; 8 bases agree with TRBD1. V shed 7 bases and J 3 bases; nucleotides not matched to a gene: 3. From germline, CDR1 is GTSNPN and CDR2 SVGIG (reference sequence). There are 12 residues in the CDR3. This chain's CDR3 is CALQGGTDTQYF. The CDR3 coding sequence is TGTGCCTTACAGGGGGGTACAGATACGCAGTATTTT.

In its sample, this clonotype was seen many times. The chain couples TRBV12-3 or TRBV12-4 to TRBJ2-2, with a weak D call TRBD1 (6 bases). The CDR3 covers 14 residues. Trimming took 4 bases from V and 5 from J, leaving 11 bases between them. The CDR3 here is CASSYQQGTGELFF. The CDR3 DNA is TGTGCCAGCAGTTACCAACAGGGAACCGGGGAGCTGTTTTTT.

This clonotype has only a few counts. V is TRBV5-1 and J is TRBJ1-2; D not certain. The CDR3 length is 13 residues. V was clipped by 0 bases and J by 4 bases, with 7 bases between them. Germline CDR1 and CDR2: SGHRS and YFSETQ. CDR3 sequence (DNA): TGCGCCAGCAGCTTGGCCAGGAGCTATGGCTACACCTTC. It translates to CASSLARSYGYTF.

This clonotype was counted only a few times. This chain links TRBV18 with TRBJ2-3; TRBD2 is a possible D gene (6 bases). The V gene's germline CDR1 is KGHSH and CDR2 LQKENI. The CDR3 runs to 14 residues. The V and J ends lost 5 bases and 5 bases respectively, with 14 bases between them. This CDR3 is CASSARMEGDTQYF. The CDR3 DNA reads as TGTGCCAGCTCAGCCAGAATGGAGGGAGATACGCAGTATTTT.

In this sample, this clonotype turned up many times. The genes are TRBV20-1 and TRBJ1-2, with 7 bases matching TRBD1. CDR1 DFQATT and CDR2 SNEGSKA come from the germline V gene (reference sequence). The J segment lost 4 bases and the V segment lost 6 bases, leaving 8 bases of the junction unmatched. The CDR3 consists of 13 residues. Written as DNA, the CDR3 is TGCAGTGCAGGGGGACAGCCTGGCTATGGCTACACCTTC. It is translated as CSAGGQPGYGYTF.

The V gene is TRBV6-5, the J gene TRBJ2-6; D gene ambiguous. Germline lookup yields CDR1 MNHEY and CDR2 SVGAGI. V lost 7 bases and J lost 0, with 10 bases in between. CDR3 length equals 15 residues. The CDR3, as DNA: TGTGCCAGCACCCCAGATTTCTCTGGGGCCAACGTCCTGACTTTC. Its translation is CASTPDFSGANVLTF.

The genes are TRBV12-3 or TRBV12-4 and TRBJ1-4; 7 bases map to TRBD1. V shed 6 bases, J shed 7 bases, and the junction held 8 bases outside the gene matches. The CDR3 has 14 residues. The CDR3 loop reads CASRPDRVGEKLFF. DNA for the CDR3: TGTGCCAGCAGACCAGACAGGGTTGGTGAAAAACTGTTTTTT.

V gene TRBV7-9 combines with J gene TRBJ2-5, with 10 positions matching TRBD1. The trim removed 3 bases at V and 5 bases at J, leaving 12 bases unmatched. Germline CDR1 SEHNR, CDR2 FQNEAQ (reference sequence). The CDR3 runs 17 residues. The CDR3 reads CASSFPGTGAGDETQYF. The CDR3 nucleotides read TGTGCCAGCAGCTTCCCCGGGACAGGGGCCGGTGATGAGACCCAGTACTTC.

Many counts were recorded for this clonotype. This rearrangement joins TRBV29-1 to TRBJ1-1; D may be TRBD1 (5 bases). The CDR3 totals 12 residues. Germline V CDR1 and CDR2: SQVTM, ANQGSEA. Deletions cut 4 bases from V and 4 bases from J, with 10 bases between. The CDR3 sequence is CSVGGGSTEAFF. CDR3 sequence (DNA): TGCAGCGTTGGGGGGGGGAGCACTGAAGCTTTCTTT.

This clonotype was seen at least ten times. This rearrangement joins TRBV10-3 to TRBJ2-3, with TRBD2 identical over 15 bases. Germline-derived CDR1 and CDR2 are ENHRY and SYGVKD. The CDR3 is made up of 18 amino acids. J gave up 1 base and V 0 bases, and 2 bases lay outside the gene matches. The CDR3 sequence: CAISESGTSGGRTDTQYF. CDR3 DNA sequence: TGTGCCATCAGTGAGTCCGGGACTAGCGGGGGGCGCACAGATACGCAGTATTTT.

This chain links TRBV6-5 with TRBJ2-1, with D perhaps given as TRBD1 or TRBD2 (5 bases each). Germline V gene lookup returns CDR1 MNHEY and CDR2 SVGAGI. The V end was cut by 6 bases, the J end by 8 bases, with 17 bases between. The CDR3 spans 14 residues. CDR3: CASSRGPQYDEQFF. DNA of the CDR3: TGTGCCAGCAGCCGGGGACCCCAATACGATGAGCAGTTCTTC.

The gene calls are TRBV24-1 and TRBJ2-1; TRBD2 is a possible D gene (5 bases). CDR1 is KGHDR, CDR2 SFDVKD, per germline. Trimming removed 5 bases from V and 9 bases from J, with 7 bases in between. The CDR3 extends over 11 amino acids. The CDR3 reads CATSARGEQFF. The CDR3 nucleotides read TGTGCCACCAGTGCCCGGGGTGAGCAGTTCTTC.

This clonotype was seen more than once but under ten times. This chain uses TRBV2 with TRBJ1-2; 8 bases fit TRBD1. V lost 7 bases and J lost 6; bases outside the gene matches: 7. Germline-derived CDR1 and CDR2 are SNHLY and FYNNEI. This CDR3 spans 13 amino acids. The DNA of the CDR3 is TGTGCCAGCAAGTTCTCAGGGGGCGATGGCTACACCTTC. This encodes CASKFSGGDGYTF.

The chain carries TRBV6-1 and TRBJ2-1, with D unclear. V was cut by 8 bases and J by 5 bases, with 13 bases left in between. CDR3 length: 13 residues. Per germline, CDR1 MNHNS and CDR2 SASEGT. The DNA of the CDR3 is TGTGCCAGCGCCATACTTAGGGACAATGAGCAGTTCTTC. Encoded protein: CASAILRDNEQFF.

The rearrangement uses TRBV20-1 and TRBJ1-1, with D perhaps matching TRBD1 (6 bases). Per the germline V gene, CDR1 is DFQATT and CDR2 is SNEGSKA (reference sequence). The CDR3 runs to 12 residues. Here the CDR3 DNA reads TGCAGGACGGGACACAGGAACACTGAAGCTTTCTTT. Amino acid sequence: CRTGHRNTEAFF.

This clonotype was counted only a few times. The chain uses TRBV29-1 and TRBJ2-1; 7 bases line up with TRBD2. The CDR3 length is 15 residues. CDR1 is SQVTM, CDR2 ANQGSEA, per germline. J gave up 5 bases and V 2 bases, and 9 bases lay outside the gene matches. The CDR3 region has the DNA TGCAGCGTTGAACCCCCGGGAGGTGCCCACAATGAGCAGTTCTTC. The encoded protein is CSVEPPGGAHNEQFF.

At least ten counts were recorded for this clonotype. This chain connects TRBV12-3 or TRBV12-4 to TRBJ1-2, with 10 bases that match TRBD1. V gave up 3 bases and J gave up 2 bases; unmatched junction bases: 6. The CDR3 is 16 residues long. CDR3 sequence: CASSFRTDRGNYGYTF. The CDR3 DNA follows: TGTGCCAGCAGTTTTAGGACGGACAGGGGGAACTATGGCTACACCTTC.

The chain links TRBV4-1 to TRBJ2-7; D assignment may be TRBD1 or TRBD2 (5 bases each). Trimming removed 0 bases from V and 0 bases from J, with 12 bases in between. Germline CDR1 is MGHRA and CDR2 is YSYEKL. The length of the CDR3 is 16 residues. The CDR3 loop reads CASSQERGASSYEQYF. DNA for the CDR3: TGCGCCAGCAGCCAAGAACGGGGCGCCAGCTCCTACGAGCAGTACTTC.